This TCR beta chain originates from a study of post-analysis software for immune sequencing data. Study summary: The cohort encompassed relapsing-remitting, secondary progressive and progressive-relapsing multiple sclerosis disease courses.

Study-wide results and limits: F measure showed strong co-clustering of same-batch samples. The normalized Chao1 diversity of multiple sclerosis patients was significantly lower than that of controls.

Only a few counts were recorded for this clonotype. Its cognate antigen is unknown. TCR beta cDNA libraries included unique molecular identifiers. In TCRdb, the PCR reads were re-called with MiXCR into one record per CDR3 protein. The repertoire has more than 350,000 distinct CDR3 sequences, roughly 38% of them found once; the top ten carry approximately 7.6%. The sequence was obtained from a girl aged 2-10 years with multiple sclerosis. Sequenced: blood.

The CDR3 DNA is TGCAGTGCTAGAGATCCGGGCACAGATACGCAGTATTTT. This translates into CSARDPGTDTQYF. This sequence joins TRBV20-1 and TRBJ2-3; D is ambiguous. Trimming removed 0 bases from V and 1 base from J, with 5 bases in between. The CDR3 has 13 residues. The V gene's germline CDR1 is DFQATT and CDR2 SNEGSKA (reference sequence).